This TCR beta chain was documented in a study of TIL therapy for anti-PD-1-resistant metastatic lung cancer. In the study overall: Tumor harvest preceded PD-1/PD-L1 blockade, followed by nivolumab treatment. Tumors carried a median around 1.4 non-synonymous mutations per megabase.

Concerning this clone: Its antigen is not identified.

Study outcomes and limitations: TIL clonotype persistence in blood showed no apparent association with response.

Documented time point: pre-treatment sample, taken before nivolumab and TIL therapy. Stage 4 NSCLC adults joined between late 2017 and January 2020. The CDR3 contains 15 residues. The V gene's germline CDR1 is SGDLS and CDR2 YYNGEE. The V gene end was trimmed by 2 bases and the J gene end by 7 bases; junction bases not matched to a gene: 9. This was the immunoSEQ v3 assay. Produced via immunoSEQ multiplex PCR; TCRdb's table is partial and in-frame only. Found here are 18,000 or so clones, roughly four fifths of them singletons; the top ten hold 2% to 2.5%. The chain joins TRBV9 to TRBJ2-7, with 10 positions matching TRBD1. This specimen was blood, taken at baseline. The TCR originated in a person aged 25 to 80 with non-small cell lung cancer. The CDR3 sequence is CASSVGGQGSGEQYF. The CDR3 DNA follows: TGTGCCAGCAGCGTGGGGGGACAGGGGTCTGGGGAGCAGTACTTC.